This record looks at one T cell receptor beta chain sequence and its context. Its recognized antigen is unknown. Sequencing took place on an Illumina HiSeq 2000. TCR beta cDNA libraries were made by 5'RACE template switching that added a universal primer site and unique molecular identifiers. cDNA synthesis was primed from the TCR beta constant segment and was followed by two successive PCR amplification steps. Turning to the authors' computational methods: MIGEC handled demultiplexing of the reads and grouping by UMI, while MiTCR was used to assemble and quantify clonotypes. To exclude erroneous sequences, only TCR cDNA sequences supported by at least two reads were retained. The tcR package was used for downstream repertoire analysis, with clonotypes matched between fractions based on CDR3 nucleotide sequence plus V segment. VDJmatch was used to annotate antigen specificity against VDJdb, with one amino acid substitution in CDR3 permitted. TCRdb reanalyzed the reads, keeping one entry per CDR3 protein sequence and omitting DNA. These V and J calls derive from TCRdb rather than the authors' analysis. The sample table includes about 120,000 distinct CDR3 sequences. The ten largest account for less than 20% of the sample.

CDR1 and CDR2 are read off the germline V gene as SQVTM and ANQGSEA. Spanning cysteine to phenylalanine, the CDR3 consists of 14 amino acids. The DNA is not on file. The sample is drawn from a study of T cells expressing NK-cell markers (dated by TCRdb to about 2020). Some background on the complete study: TCR beta-chain repertoires were profiled in sorted CD3+CD56+NKG2C+, CD3+CD56+NKG2C- and CD3+CD56-NKG2C+ T-cell subsets from roughly eight donors. Of the eight sequenced donors, seven were found to be HCMV-seropositive and one was found to be HCMV-seronegative. Libraries were sequenced as 2 x 150 bp reads on Illumina HiSeq 2000/2500, MiSeq or NextSeq. The study sequenced eight donors, all healthy volunteers chosen at random: three men and five women. Points the paper makes about the study in general: It remained unclear whether the expanded NKG2C-expressing T cell clones were specific for HCMV antigens. In roughly six donors, the dominant CD3+CD56+NKG2C+ clonotypes ranked among the top 10 CD8+ clonotypes, making up roughly 1.0-7.5% of CD8+ T cells. Those dominant clonotypes were again the most abundant among CD3+CD56-NKG2C+ cells in a few donors, at about 28.3-65%.

HCMV serostatus was determined by detecting HCMV-specific IgG in serum with a commercial ELISA kit. Peripheral blood mononuclear cells were isolated from blood by Ficoll density gradient centrifugation. What was sequenced was blood T cells: a sorted CD56 or NKG2C T cell subset, CD4+ or CD8+ T cells, or bulk PBMC T cells (not recorded which). The chain is made from TRBV29-1 and TRBJ2-5. This clonotype was obtained from a woman aged 18 to 75 in good health. CDR3 reads: CSVVEQRSQETQYF.